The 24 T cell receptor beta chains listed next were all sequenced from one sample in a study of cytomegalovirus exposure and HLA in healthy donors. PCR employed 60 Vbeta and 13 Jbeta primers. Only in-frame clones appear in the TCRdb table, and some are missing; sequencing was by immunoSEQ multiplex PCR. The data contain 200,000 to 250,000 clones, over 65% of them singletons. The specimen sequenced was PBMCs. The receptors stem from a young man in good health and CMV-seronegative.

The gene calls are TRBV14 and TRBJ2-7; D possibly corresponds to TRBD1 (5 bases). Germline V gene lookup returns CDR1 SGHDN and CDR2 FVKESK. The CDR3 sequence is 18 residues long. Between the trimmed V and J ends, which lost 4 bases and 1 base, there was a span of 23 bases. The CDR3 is CASSPPPGHRSSSYEQYF. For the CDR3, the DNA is TGTGCCAGCAGCCCTCCCCCAGGACACCGATCGAGTTCCTACGAGCAGTACTTC.

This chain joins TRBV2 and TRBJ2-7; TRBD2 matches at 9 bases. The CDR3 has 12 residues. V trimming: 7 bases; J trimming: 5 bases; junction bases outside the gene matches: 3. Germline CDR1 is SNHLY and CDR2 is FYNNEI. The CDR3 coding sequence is TGTGCCAGCACAGGGACTAGCAACGAGCAGTACTTC. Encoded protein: CASTGTSNEQYF. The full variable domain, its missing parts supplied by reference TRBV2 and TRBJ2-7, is EPEVTQTPSHQVTQMGQEVILRCVPISNHLYFYWYRQILGQKVEFLVSFYNNEISEKSEIFDDQFSVERPDGSNFTLKIRSTKLEDSAMYFCASTGTSNEQYFGPGTRLTVT.

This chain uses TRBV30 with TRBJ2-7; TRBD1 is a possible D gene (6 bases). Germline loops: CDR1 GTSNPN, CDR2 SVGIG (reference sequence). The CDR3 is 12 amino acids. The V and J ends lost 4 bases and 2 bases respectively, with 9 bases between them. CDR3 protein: CAWTTGPYEQYF. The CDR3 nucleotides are TGTGCCTGGACGACAGGACCCTACGAGCAGTACTTC. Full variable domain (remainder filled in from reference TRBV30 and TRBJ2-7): SQTIHQWPATLVQPVGSPLSLECTVEGTSNPNLYWYRQAAGRGLQLLFYSVGIGQISSEVPQNLSASRPQDRQFILSSKKLLLSDSGFYLCAWTTGPYEQYFGPGTRLTVT.

The CDR3 region has the DNA TGTGCCAGCAGGGGGAACAGGGTTGGTGCTTTCTTT. Translation: CASRGNRVGAFF. The gene calls are TRBV6-1 and TRBJ1-1; TRBD1 might be the D (6 bases). Germline CDR1 and CDR2: MNHNS and SASEGT. This CDR3 region has 12 residues. The germline V and J ends were trimmed by 6 bases and 11 bases, with 16 bases remaining between them.

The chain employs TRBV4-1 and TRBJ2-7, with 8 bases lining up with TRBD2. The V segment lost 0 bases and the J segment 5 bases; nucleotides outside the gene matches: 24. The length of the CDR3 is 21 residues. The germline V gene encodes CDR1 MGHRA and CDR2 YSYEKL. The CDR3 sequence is CASSQDRDSGIISRGFHEQYF. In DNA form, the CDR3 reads TGCGCCAGCAGCCAAGATCGGGATAGCGGGATTATCTCAAGGGGATTCCACGAGCAGTACTTC.

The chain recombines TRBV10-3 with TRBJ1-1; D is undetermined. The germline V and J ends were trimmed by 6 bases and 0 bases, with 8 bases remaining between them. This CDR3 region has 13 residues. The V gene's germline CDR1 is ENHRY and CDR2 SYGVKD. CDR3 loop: CAIRTTLNTEAFF. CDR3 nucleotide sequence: TGTGCCATCAGAACGACACTGAACACTGAAGCTTTCTTT.

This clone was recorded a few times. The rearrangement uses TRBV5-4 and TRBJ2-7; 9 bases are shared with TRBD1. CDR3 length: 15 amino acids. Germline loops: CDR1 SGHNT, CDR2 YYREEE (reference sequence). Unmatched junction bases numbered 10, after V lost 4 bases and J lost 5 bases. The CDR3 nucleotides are TGTGCCAGCAGCCCTCCCGGGACAGGGAGCCACGAGCAGTACTTC. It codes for CASSPPGTGSHEQYF.

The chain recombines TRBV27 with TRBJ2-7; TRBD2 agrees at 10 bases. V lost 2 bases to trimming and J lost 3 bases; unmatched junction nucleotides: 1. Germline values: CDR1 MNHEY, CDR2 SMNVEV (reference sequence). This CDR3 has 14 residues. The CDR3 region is CASSLLAGDYEQYF. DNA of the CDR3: TGTGCCAGCAGTTTACTAGCGGGAGACTACGAGCAGTACTTC.

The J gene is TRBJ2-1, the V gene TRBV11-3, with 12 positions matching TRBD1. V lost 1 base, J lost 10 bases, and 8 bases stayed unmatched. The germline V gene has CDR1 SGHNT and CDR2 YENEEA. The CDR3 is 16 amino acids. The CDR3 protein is CASSLGGTGGWDEQFF. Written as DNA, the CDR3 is TGTGCCAGCAGCTTAGGAGGGACAGGGGGCTGGGACGAGCAGTTCTTC.

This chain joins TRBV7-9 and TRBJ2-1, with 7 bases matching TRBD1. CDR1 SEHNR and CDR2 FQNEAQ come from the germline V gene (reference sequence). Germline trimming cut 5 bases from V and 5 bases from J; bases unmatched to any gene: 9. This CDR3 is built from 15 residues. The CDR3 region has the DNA TGTGCCAGCAGCATTAGGGACAGCCTTAACAATGAGCAGTTCTTC. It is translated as CASSIRDSLNNEQFF.

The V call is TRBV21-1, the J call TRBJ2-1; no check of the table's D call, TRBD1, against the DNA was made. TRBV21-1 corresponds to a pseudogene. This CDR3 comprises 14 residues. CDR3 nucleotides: TGTGCCAGCGACAGGCTAGCTACGAACAATGAGCAGTTCTTC. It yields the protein CASDRLATNNEQFF.

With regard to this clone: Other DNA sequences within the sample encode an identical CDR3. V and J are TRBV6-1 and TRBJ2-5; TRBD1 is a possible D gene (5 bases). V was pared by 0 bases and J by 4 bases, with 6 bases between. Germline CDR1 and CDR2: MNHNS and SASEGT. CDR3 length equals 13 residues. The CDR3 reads CASSEAQGETQYF. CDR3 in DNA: TGTGCCAGCAGTGAAGCGCAGGGAGAGACCCAGTACTTC.

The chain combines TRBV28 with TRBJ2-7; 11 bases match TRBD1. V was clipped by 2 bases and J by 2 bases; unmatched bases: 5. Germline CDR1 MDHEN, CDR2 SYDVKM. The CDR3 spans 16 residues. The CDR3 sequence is CASSLLGTGGTYEQYF. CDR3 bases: TGTGCCAGCAGTTTACTCGGGACAGGGGGTACCTACGAGCAGTACTTC.

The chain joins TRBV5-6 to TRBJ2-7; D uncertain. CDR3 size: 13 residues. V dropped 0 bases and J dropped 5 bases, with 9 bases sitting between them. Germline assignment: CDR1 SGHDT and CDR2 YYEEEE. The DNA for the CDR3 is TGTGCCAGCAGCTTGGTCGGCGGTGACGAGCAGTACTTC. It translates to CASSLVGGDEQYF.

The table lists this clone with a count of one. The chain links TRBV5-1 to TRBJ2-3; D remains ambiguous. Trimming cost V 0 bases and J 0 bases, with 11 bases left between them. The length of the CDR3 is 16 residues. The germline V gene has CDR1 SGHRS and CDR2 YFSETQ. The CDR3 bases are TGCGCCAGCAGCTTGGCCCGAGCCTCTAGCACAGATACGCAGTATTTT. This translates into CASSLARASSTDTQYF.

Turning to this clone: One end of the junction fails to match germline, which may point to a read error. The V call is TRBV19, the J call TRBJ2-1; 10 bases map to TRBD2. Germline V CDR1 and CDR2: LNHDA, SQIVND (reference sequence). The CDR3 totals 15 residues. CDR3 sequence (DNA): TGTGCCAGTAGTGGGACTAGCGCCTCCAACAATGAGCAGTTCTTC. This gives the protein CASSGTSASNNEQFF.

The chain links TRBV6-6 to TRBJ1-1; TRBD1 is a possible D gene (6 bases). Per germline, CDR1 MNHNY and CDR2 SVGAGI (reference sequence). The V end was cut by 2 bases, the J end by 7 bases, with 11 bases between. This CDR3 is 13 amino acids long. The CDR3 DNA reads TGTGCCAGCAGTTACAATATAGGGGGTGAAGCTTTCTTT. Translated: CASSYNIGGEAFF.

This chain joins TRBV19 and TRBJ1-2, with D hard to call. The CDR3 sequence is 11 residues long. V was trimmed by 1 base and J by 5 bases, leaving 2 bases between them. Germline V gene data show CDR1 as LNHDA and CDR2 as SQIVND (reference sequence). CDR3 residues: CASSIAYGYTF. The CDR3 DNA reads TGTGCCAGTAGTATAGCATATGGCTACACCTTC.

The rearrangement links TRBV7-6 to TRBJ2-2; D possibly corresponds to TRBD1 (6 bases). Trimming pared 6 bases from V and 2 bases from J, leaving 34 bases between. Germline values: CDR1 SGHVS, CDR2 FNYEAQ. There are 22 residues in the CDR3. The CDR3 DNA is TGTGCCAGCAGGGGTAGAACCGGGACAACATCCCCAGATGCGCTCAACACCGGGGAGCTGTTTTTT. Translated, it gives CASRGRTGTTSPDALNTGELFF.

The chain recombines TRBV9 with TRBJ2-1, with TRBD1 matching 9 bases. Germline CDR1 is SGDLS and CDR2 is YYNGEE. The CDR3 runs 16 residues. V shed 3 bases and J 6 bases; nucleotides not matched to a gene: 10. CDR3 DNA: TGTGCCAGCAGCGCCGGGGACAGGGCTAGAGGCAATGAGCAGTTCTTC. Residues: CASSAGDRARGNEQFF.

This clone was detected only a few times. CDR3 sequence: CASLIRAVTSGANVLTF. The CDR3 coding sequence is TGTGCCAGCCTCATCAGGGCCGTAACCTCTGGGGCCAACGTCCTGACTTTC. The J gene is TRBJ2-6, the V gene TRBV2, with TRBD1 as a possible D gene (5 bases). The length of the CDR3 is 17 residues. Trimming stripped 8 bases from V and 0 bases from J, with 17 bases between. The germline V gene encodes CDR1 SNHLY and CDR2 FYNNEI.

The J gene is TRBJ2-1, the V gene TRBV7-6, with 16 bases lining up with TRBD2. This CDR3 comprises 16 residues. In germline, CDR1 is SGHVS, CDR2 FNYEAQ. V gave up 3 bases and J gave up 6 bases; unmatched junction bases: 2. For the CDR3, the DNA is TGTGCCAGCAGCTTCGGGACTAGCGGGAGGGCCAATGAGCAGTTCTTC. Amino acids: CASSFGTSGRANEQFF.

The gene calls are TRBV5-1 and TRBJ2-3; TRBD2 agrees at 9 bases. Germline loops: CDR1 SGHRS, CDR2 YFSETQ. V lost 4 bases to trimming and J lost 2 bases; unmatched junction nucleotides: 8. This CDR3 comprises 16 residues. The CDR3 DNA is TGCGCCAGCAGCCCGTACCTAGCGGGGTCCACAGATACGCAGTATTTT. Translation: CASSPYLAGSTDTQYF.

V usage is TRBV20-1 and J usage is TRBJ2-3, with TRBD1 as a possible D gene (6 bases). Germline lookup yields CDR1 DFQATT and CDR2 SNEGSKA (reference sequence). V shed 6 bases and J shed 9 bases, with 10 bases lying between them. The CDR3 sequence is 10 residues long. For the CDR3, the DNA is TGCAGTGCCCTGGACAGAACGCAGTATTTT. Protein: CSALDRTQYF.